The 5 T cell receptor beta chains given below trace back to one sample, sequenced in a study of CXCR3-negative and CXCR3-positive naive CD8 T cells. Whole-study results and caveats: Naive cells positive for CXCR3 carried more hydrophobic TRB CDR3s than CXCR3-negative ones.

No cognate antigen is known for these TCRs. 5' RACE with UMI labels generated the TRB cDNA libraries. After re-calling the 5' RACE reads, TCRdb lists one entry per CDR3 protein, DNA absent. This specimen shows 120,000 to 150,000 distinct CDR3 sequences; the ten leading clones hold approximately 0.27%. Specimen: naive CXCR3+ CD8+ T cells from blood. Documented subset: CD45RO-CCR7+CD27+CD95- naive CD8+ T cells expressing CXCR3 (TNR3+). These receptors were collected from a human donor in good health. Some clones in this sample may be carry-over from other donors' samples.

The chain has TRBV21-1 and TRBJ1-2; the TRBD1 assignment by TCRdb is unverifiable without DNA. TRBV21-1 is a listed pseudogene. The CDR3 loop spans 14 amino acids. The CDR3: CASSKGIGDYGYTF.

The CDR3 sequence is CASSYGASGRANEATDTQYF. The chain joins TRBV6-2 or TRBV6-3 to TRBJ2-3; TCRdb's D call, TRBD2, is unchecked because there is no DNA. There are 20 residues in the CDR3. In germline, CDR1 is MNHEY, CDR2 SVGEGT.

V and J are TRBV13 and TRBJ1-1. The V gene's germline CDR1 is PRHDT and CDR2 FYEKMQ (reference sequence). The CDR3 is 14 residues long. The CDR3 loop reads CASSLGTMNTEAFF.

The chain combines TRBV11-2 with TRBJ2-7. This CDR3 is 12 amino acids long. Germline V gives CDR1 SGHAT, CDR2 FQNNGV. The CDR3 sequence: CASSLEGNEQYF.

The chain has TRBV7-9 and TRBJ2-2; there is no DNA to check the TCRdb D call of TRBD1. The CDR3 is made up of 15 amino acids. Per the germline V gene, CDR1 is SEHNR and CDR2 is FQNEAQ (reference sequence). This CDR3 reads CASSATGANTGGLFF.